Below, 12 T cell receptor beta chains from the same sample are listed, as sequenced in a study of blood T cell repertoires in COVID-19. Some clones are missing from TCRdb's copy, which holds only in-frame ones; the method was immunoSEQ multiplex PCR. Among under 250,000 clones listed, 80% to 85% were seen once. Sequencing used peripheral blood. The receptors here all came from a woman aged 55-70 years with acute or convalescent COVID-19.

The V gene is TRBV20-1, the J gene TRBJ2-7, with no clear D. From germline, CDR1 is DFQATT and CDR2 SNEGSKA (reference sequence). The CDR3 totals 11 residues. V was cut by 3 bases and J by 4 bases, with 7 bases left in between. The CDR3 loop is CSARSGYEQYF. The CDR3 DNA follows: TGCAGTGCTAGGTCCGGGTACGAGCAGTACTTC.

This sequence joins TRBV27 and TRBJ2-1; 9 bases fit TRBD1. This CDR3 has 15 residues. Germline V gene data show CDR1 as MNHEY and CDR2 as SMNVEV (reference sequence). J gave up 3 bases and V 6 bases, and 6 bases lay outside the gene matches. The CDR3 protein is CASRSGQGNYNEQFF. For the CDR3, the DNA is TGTGCCAGCAGGTCGGGACAGGGAAACTACAATGAGCAGTTCTTC.

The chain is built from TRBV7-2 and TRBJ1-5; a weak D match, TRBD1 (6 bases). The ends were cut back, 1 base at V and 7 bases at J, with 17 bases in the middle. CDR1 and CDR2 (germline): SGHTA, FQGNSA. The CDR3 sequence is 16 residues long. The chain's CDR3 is CASSLDLAGVGQPQHF. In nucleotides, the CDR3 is TGTGCCAGCAGCTTAGACTTGGCAGGGGTAGGGCAGCCCCAGCATTTT.

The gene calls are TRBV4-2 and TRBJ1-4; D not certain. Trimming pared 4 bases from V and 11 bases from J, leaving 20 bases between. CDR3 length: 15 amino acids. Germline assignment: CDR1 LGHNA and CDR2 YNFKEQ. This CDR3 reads CASSRSAGLERKLFF. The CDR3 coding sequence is TGTGCCAGCAGCCGCAGCGCGGGTCTAGAGAGGAAACTGTTTTTT.

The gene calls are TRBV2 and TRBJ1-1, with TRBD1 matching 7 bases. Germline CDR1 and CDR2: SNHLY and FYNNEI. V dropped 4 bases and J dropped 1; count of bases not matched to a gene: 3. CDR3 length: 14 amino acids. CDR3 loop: CASSVGQRNTEAFF. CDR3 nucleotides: TGTGCCAGCAGTGTGGGACAGCGGAACACTGAAGCTTTCTTT.

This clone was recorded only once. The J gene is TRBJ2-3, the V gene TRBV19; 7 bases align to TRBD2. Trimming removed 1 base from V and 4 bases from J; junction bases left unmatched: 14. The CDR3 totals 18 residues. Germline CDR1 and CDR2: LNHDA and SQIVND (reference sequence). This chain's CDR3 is CASSIVWASGFAPDTQYF. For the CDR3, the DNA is TGTGCCAGTAGTATAGTATGGGCTAGCGGATTCGCCCCAGATACGCAGTATTTT.

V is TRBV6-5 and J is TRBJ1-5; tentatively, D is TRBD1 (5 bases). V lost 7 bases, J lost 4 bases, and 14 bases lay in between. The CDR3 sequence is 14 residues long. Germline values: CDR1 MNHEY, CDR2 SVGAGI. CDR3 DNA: TGTGCCAGCACCGGGGACGGAGGGAATCAGCCCCAGCATTTT. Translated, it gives CASTGDGGNQPQHF.

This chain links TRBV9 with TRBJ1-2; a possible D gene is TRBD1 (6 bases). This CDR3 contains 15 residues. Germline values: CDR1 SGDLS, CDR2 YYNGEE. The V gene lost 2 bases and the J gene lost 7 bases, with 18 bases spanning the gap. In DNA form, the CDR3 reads TGTGCCAGCAGCGTTGCCAGGGGCTCGACGAGTGGCTACACCTTC. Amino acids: CASSVARGSTSGYTF.

The CDR3 DNA follows: TGTGCCAGCAGTTACGTTATCGGGGTTGGGGAGCTGTTTTTT. Encoded protein: CASSYVIGVGELFF. J is TRBJ2-2 and V is TRBV6-2 or TRBV6-3; a weak D match, TRBD2 (5 bases). The V end lost 2 bases, the J end lost 8 bases, and 12 bases lay between the germline ends. The germline V gene encodes CDR1 MNHEY and CDR2 SVGEGT. This CDR3 is 14 amino acids long.

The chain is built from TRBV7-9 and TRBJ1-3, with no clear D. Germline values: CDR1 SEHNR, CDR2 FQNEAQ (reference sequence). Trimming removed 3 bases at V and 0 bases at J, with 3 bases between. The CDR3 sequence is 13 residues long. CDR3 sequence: CASSFFSGNTIYF. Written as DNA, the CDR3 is TGTGCCAGCAGCTTCTTCTCTGGAAACACCATATATTTT.

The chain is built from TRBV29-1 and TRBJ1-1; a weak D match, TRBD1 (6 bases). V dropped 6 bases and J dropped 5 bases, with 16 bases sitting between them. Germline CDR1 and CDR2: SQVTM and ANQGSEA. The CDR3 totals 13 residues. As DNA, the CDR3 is TGCAGCGTAGACGCAGGGGCGCTTACTGAAGCTTTCTTT. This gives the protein CSVDAGALTEAFF.

The CDR3 sequence: CASSRSQGYEQYF. The CDR3 DNA sequence: TGCGCCAGCAGCAGGTCACAGGGATACGAGCAGTACTTC. The chain links TRBV5-1 to TRBJ2-7; possibly TRBD1 for D (6 bases). Deletions cut 4 bases from V and 4 bases from J, with 12 bases between. Germline-derived CDR1 and CDR2 are SGHRS and YFSETQ. This CDR3 has 13 amino acids.